The 5 T cell receptor beta chains below were found in one sample sequenced in a study of CD8+ T cells in alopecia areata. Documented treatment: oral pan-JAK inhibitor, 5-10 mg twice daily. Following extraction, RNA underwent reverse transcription to cDNA, which served as the sequencing template. Produced via immunoSEQ multiplex PCR; TCRdb's table is partial and in-frame only. The sample shows roughly 190,000 clones, under 80% of them seen only once. The sample here was CD4+ T cells sorted from blood, taken at approximately week 50, from a patient treated with tofacitinib. The source of these receptors is a human donor with alopecia areata.

DNA of the CDR3: TGTGCCAGCAGCTTCGACAGGGAAGCTTTCTTT. Translated, it gives CASSFDREAFF. The chain employs TRBV7-9 and TRBJ1-1; D possibly corresponds to TRBD1 (6 bases). The CDR3 consists of 11 residues. The ends were cut back, 3 bases at V and 8 bases at J, with 7 bases in the middle. CDR1 is SEHNR, CDR2 FQNEAQ, per germline (reference sequence).

The rearrangement joins TRBV9 to TRBJ2-3; D is possibly TRBD1 or TRBD2 (5 bases each). Germline V gene data show CDR1 as SGDLS and CDR2 as YYNGEE. Trimming stripped 0 bases from V and 0 bases from J, with 11 bases between. The CDR3 extends over 16 amino acids. The CDR3 coding sequence is TGTGCCAGCAGCGTAGATAGGTGGGGGAGCACAGATACGCAGTATTTT. It encodes CASSVDRWGSTDTQYF.

The V call is TRBV6-5, the J call TRBJ1-5; unclear D gene. This CDR3 comprises 13 residues. CDR1 is MNHEY, CDR2 SVGAGI, per germline. Trimming shortened V by 0 bases and J by 5 bases, and 5 bases separated the two germline ends. CDR3 protein: CASSYSRDQPQHF. The CDR3 DNA reads as TGTGCCAGCAGTTACTCAAGAGATCAGCCCCAGCATTTT.

This chain links TRBV15 with TRBJ1-4; D is possibly TRBD1 (6 bases). Germline V gene lookup returns CDR1 LNHNV and CDR2 YYDKDF (reference sequence). The V end was cut by 3 bases, the J end by 4 bases, with 9 bases between. This CDR3 has 14 residues. Here the CDR3 reads CATSRTGLNEKLFF. The CDR3 DNA follows: TGTGCCACCAGCAGGACAGGCCTTAATGAAAAACTGTTTTTT.

This chain joins TRBV5-1 and TRBJ2-2; TRBD2 might be the D (6 bases). Per germline, CDR1 SGHRS and CDR2 YFSETQ. Trimming cost V 0 bases and J 5 bases, with 11 bases left between them. The CDR3 has 15 residues. CDR3 residues: CASSLARLATGELFF. CDR3 DNA: TGCGCCAGCAGCTTGGCCAGGCTAGCGACCGGGGAGCTGTTTTTT. Full variable domain (rest looked up from reference TRBV5-1 and TRBJ2-2): KAGVTQTPRYLIKTRGQQVTLSCSPISGHRSVSWYQQTPGQGLQFLFEYFSETQRNKGNFPGRFSGRQFSNSRSEMNVSTLELGDSALYLCASSLARLATGELFFGEGSRLTVL.